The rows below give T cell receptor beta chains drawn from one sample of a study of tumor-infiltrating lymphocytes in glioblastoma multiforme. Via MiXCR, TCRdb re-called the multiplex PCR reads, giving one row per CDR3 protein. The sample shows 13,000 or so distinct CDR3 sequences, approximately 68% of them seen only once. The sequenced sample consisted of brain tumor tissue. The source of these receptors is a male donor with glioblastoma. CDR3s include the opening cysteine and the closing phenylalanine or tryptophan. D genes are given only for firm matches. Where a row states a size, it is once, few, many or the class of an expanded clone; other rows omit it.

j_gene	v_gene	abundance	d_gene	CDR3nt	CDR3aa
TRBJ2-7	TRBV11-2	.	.	TGTGCCAGCAACTTAGGACTGAACTACGAGCAGTACTTC	CASNLGLNYEQYF
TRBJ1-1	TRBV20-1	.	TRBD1	TGCAGTGCTAGAGATCCGAGGGGGCCGAACACTGAAGCTTTCTTT	CSARDPRGPNTEAFF
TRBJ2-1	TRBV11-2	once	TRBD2	TGTGCCAGCAGCCAGGGGGCTAGCGGGAGGGTTGAGCAGTTCTTC	CASSQGASGRVEQFF
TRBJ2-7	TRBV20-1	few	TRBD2	TGCAGTGCTAGCGGGCCCGGGACTAGCGGGACCGAGCAGTACTTC	CSASGPGTSGTEQYF
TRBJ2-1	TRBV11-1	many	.	TGTGCCAGCAGCTTAGGCCACTGGTTTGGGCAGTTCTTC	CASSLGHWFGQFF
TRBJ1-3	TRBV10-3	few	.	TGTGCCATCAGTGAGGATCTTCGAAACACCATATATTTT	CAISEDLRNTIYF
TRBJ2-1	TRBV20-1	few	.	TGCAGTGCTAGCGCTTACAATGAGCAGTTCTTC	CSASAYNEQFF
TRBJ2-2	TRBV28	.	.	TGTGCCAGCAGTTGGTATGGCGGTAACATCGGGGAGCTGTTTTTT	CASSWYGGNIGELFF
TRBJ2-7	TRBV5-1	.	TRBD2	TGCACCAGCAGCTTGGTCGGGACTAGCGGGAGAGCTGTCTACGAGCAGTACTTC	CTSSLVGTSGRAVYEQYF
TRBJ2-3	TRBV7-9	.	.	TGTGCCAGCAGCTTACTTCATGCAAATACGCAGTATTTT	CASSLLHANTQYF
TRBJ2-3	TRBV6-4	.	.	TGTGCCAGCAGTGCTTCCCGGGGGGCCACAGATATGCAGTATTTC	CASSASRGATDMQYF
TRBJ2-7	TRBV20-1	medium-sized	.	TGCAGTGCTAGAGAGAGAACAGGGATCCCCTACGAGCAGTACTTC	CSARERTGIPYEQYF
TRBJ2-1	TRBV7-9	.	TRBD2	TGTGCCAGGAGCCCGTCTAGCGGGAGAGCAAAGAATGAGCAGTTCTTC	CARSPSSGRAKNEQFF
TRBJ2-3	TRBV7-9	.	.	TGTGCCAGCAGCTCCTCGGACAGACCAGATACGCAGTATTTT	CASSSSDRPDTQYF
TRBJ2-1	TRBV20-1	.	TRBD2	TGCAGTGCTAGTAGCCGGTCTAGCGGGAGGAATGAGCAGTTCTTC	CSASSRSSGRNEQFF
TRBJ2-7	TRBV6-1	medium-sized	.	TGTGCCAGCACCCTTAACAGGGATTCGGCGAACGAGCAGTACTTC	CASTLNRDSANEQYF
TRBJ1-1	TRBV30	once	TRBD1	TGTGCCTGGACCTCTCGGACAGAGGGGGCGGCAGCTTTCTTT	CAWTSRTEGAAAFF